These 20 T cell receptor beta chains originate from one sample sequenced in a study of shared T cell receptors in the human thymus. Here immunoSEQ multiplex PCR was the method, and the copy in TCRdb shows in-frame clones only, minus some. The sample has 720,000 or so clones, roughly 88% seen once. These data were also filed under a second study, of human thymus T cells.

The specimen was thymocytes. The receptors stem from a girl under two years old with a congenital heart defect.

V usage is TRBV5-4 and J usage is TRBJ2-3; perhaps TRBD2 as D (7 bases). Trimming removed 0 bases from V and 0 bases from J, with 23 bases in between. The CDR3 is 20 amino acids. Germline CDR1 reads SGHNT; CDR2 reads YYREEE (reference sequence). The CDR3 nucleotides are TGTGCCAGCAGCTTGGCTCGGAGAGGGGGGGCGGAAATAAGCACAGATACGCAGTATTTT. The encoded protein is CASSLARRGGAEISTDTQYF.

The V and J genes are TRBV6-5 and TRBJ1-2; 7 bases map to TRBD1. Germline V CDR1 and CDR2: MNHEY, SVGAGI. The CDR3 is 16 amino acids. With 2 bases clipped from V and 4 bases from J, the junction kept 10 bases outside the gene matches. CDR3 protein: CASSYAGTDILYGYTF. The CDR3 DNA reads TGTGCCAGCAGTTACGCCGGGACAGACATCCTCTATGGCTACACCTTC.

The V and J genes are TRBV19 and TRBJ1-3; D gene ambiguous. Germline V lookup: CDR1 LNHDA, CDR2 SQIVND (reference sequence). CDR3 length: 14 residues. V was shortened by 7 bases and J by 4 bases, with 14 bases between the two germline ends. CDR3 amino acids: CASNPGGWGNTIYF. The DNA for the CDR3 is TGTGCCAGTAACCCGGGAGGCTGGGGAAACACCATATATTTT.

The count of this clone is one. V is TRBV11-2 and J is TRBJ2-7, with 7 bases identical to TRBD2. CDR1 is SGHAT, CDR2 FQNNGV, per germline. The CDR3 has 14 residues. Losses at the gene ends were 6 bases for V and 3 bases for J; bases not matched to a gene: 8. This CDR3 reads CASSRAGVNYEQYF. CDR3 bases: TGTGCCAGCAGTCGGGCGGGGGTTAACTACGAGCAGTACTTC.

V gene TRBV4-3 combines with J gene TRBJ2-5, with 7 bases lining up with TRBD2. This CDR3 is built from 16 residues. In germline, CDR1 is LGHNA, CDR2 YSLEER. Unmatched junction bases numbered 11, after V lost 0 bases and J lost 7 bases. In DNA, the CDR3 is TGCGCCAGCAGCCAAGATCCGTTGTGCGGGGGTACGACCCAGTACTTC. Its translation: CASSQDPLCGGTTQYF.

This sequence joins TRBV5-1 and TRBJ2-4; 7 bases align to TRBD2. This CDR3 contains 13 residues. Germline values: CDR1 SGHRS, CDR2 YFSETQ. V shed 5 bases and J 2 bases; nucleotides not matched to a gene: 1. The CDR3 nucleotides are TGCGCCAGCAGGGGAGGGCCCAAAAACATTCAGTACTTC. It is translated as CASRGGPKNIQYF.

The rearrangement uses TRBV5-6 and TRBJ2-5; 7 nucleotides align to TRBD1. The V gene's germline CDR1 is SGHDT and CDR2 YYEEEE. The CDR3 consists of 19 residues. V was clipped by 0 bases and J by 6 bases; unmatched bases: 20. Written as DNA, the CDR3 is TGTGCCAGCAGCTTGGAAGTATCTGATGGACAGGTAGGGTGGAAGACCCAGTACTTC. Translated, it gives CASSLEVSDGQVGWKTQYF. The whole variable domain, filled in from reference TRBV5-6 and TRBJ2-5, reads DAGVTQSPTHLIKTRGQQVTLRCSPKSGHDTVSWYQQALGQGPQFIFQYYEEEERQRGNFPDRFSGHQFPNYSSELNVNALLLGDSALYLCASSLEVSDGQVGWKTQYFGPGTRLLVL.

The chain uses TRBV25-1 and TRBJ2-2, with D hard to call. The CDR3 has 15 amino acids. V was pared by 3 bases and J by 3 bases, with 11 bases between. Germline V gene lookup returns CDR1 MGHDK and CDR2 SYGVNS. Here the CDR3 DNA reads TGTGCCAGCAGTGAGGGCAGAAAACACACCGGGGAGCTGTTTTTT. Its protein is CASSEGRKHTGELFF.

The chain joins TRBV7-8 to TRBJ1-1; 7 nucleotides align to TRBD1. J gave up 3 bases and V 3 bases, and 16 bases lay outside the gene matches. The CDR3 loop spans 18 amino acids. Germline values: CDR1 SGHVS, CDR2 FQNEAQ. The CDR3 sequence is CASSFETGSRQGHTEAFF. DNA for the CDR3: TGTGCCAGCAGCTTTGAAACCGGCTCCCGACAGGGTCACACTGAAGCTTTCTTT.

This clone has only a few counts. The V and J genes are TRBV18 and TRBJ2-2, with no clear D. The CDR3 extends over 13 amino acids. The V gene lost 6 bases and the J gene lost 6 bases, with 11 bases spanning the gap. Germline V gene lookup returns CDR1 KGHSH and CDR2 LQKENI. CDR3 bases: TGTGCCAGCTCCCCTTTCTTTGCCGGGGAGCTGTTTTTT. Translation: CASSPFFAGELFF.

The chain links TRBV14 to TRBJ2-5; TRBD1 might be the D (6 bases). Per the germline V gene, CDR1 is SGHDN and CDR2 is FVKESK. The CDR3 has 16 residues. V was clipped by 0 bases and J by 2 bases, with 13 bases between them. In DNA, the CDR3 is TGTGCCAGCAGCCAAGAGAATACAGGGCTACAAGAGACCCAGTACTTC. Its translation: CASSQENTGLQETQYF.

The V gene is TRBV6-1, the J gene TRBJ2-1; D is ambiguous. Germline CDR1 MNHNS, CDR2 SASEGT. Trimming stripped 4 bases from V and 7 bases from J, with 23 bases between. The CDR3 sequence is 17 residues long. CDR3 sequence (DNA): TGTGCCAGCAGTGGATGGGTCCCAGTACCGCGGCCAAATGAGCAGTTCTTC. It codes for CASSGWVPVPRPNEQFF.

The gene calls are TRBV18 and TRBJ2-7; 8 bases are shared with TRBD1. V dropped 3 bases and J dropped 5; count of bases not matched to a gene: 12. CDR1 is KGHSH, CDR2 LQKENI, per germline. The CDR3 totals 16 residues. The CDR3 here is CASSPPGGRAIDEQYF. CDR3 DNA sequence: TGTGCCAGCTCACCGCCAGGGGGCAGGGCAATTGACGAGCAGTACTTC.

This clone occurred once. The V gene is TRBV29-1, the J gene TRBJ1-2; a weak D match, TRBD1 (6 bases). V lost 5 bases and J 2 bases, leaving 15 bases between the germline ends. The CDR3 covers 14 residues. The germline gives CDR1 SQVTM, CDR2 ANQGSEA. The CDR3 reads CSVTQGWGNYGYTF. The CDR3, as DNA: TGCAGCGTTACACAGGGATGGGGGAACTATGGCTACACCTTC.

This clone was recorded only once. The CDR3 loop reads CASRPNAGTSAEAFF. CDR3 sequence (DNA): TGTGCCAGCAGGCCCAACGCCGGGACAAGCGCTGAAGCTTTCTTT. The chain links TRBV25-1 to TRBJ1-1, with D perhaps matching TRBD1 (6 bases). Trimming stripped 6 bases from V and 6 bases from J, with 20 bases between. There are 15 residues in the CDR3. Per the germline V gene, CDR1 is MGHDK and CDR2 is SYGVNS. Full variable domain (missing parts from reference TRBV25-1 and TRBJ1-1): EADIYQTPRYLVIGTGKKITLECSQTMGHDKMYWYQQDPGMELHLIHYSYGVNSTEKGDLSSESTVSRIRTEHFPLTLESARPSHTSQYLCASRPNAGTSAEAFFGQGTRLTVV.

J is TRBJ2-7 and V is TRBV6-6; TRBD2 is a possible D gene (7 bases). The CDR3 length is 12 residues. V was shortened by 6 bases and J by 6 bases, with 12 bases between the two germline ends. Germline V gives CDR1 MNHNY, CDR2 SVGAGI (reference sequence). The CDR3 sequence: CASRGEGGEQYF. CDR3 bases: TGTGCCAGCAGAGGGGAGGGGGGCGAGCAGTACTTC.

This chain joins TRBV18 and TRBJ1-5; tentatively, D is TRBD1 (5 bases). Trimming removed 6 bases at V and 4 bases at J, with 16 bases between. Per the germline V gene, CDR1 is KGHSH and CDR2 is LQKENI. The CDR3 has 15 residues. As DNA, the CDR3 is TGTGCCAGCTCGCCCAGGGTAGTATTGAATCAGCCCCAGCATTTT. Translating gives CASSPRVVLNQPQHF.

This clone was seen just once. V and J are TRBV5-1 and TRBJ2-6; TRBD2 aligns across 11 bases. The CDR3 has 21 amino acids. Trimming removed 4 bases from V and 0 bases from J; junction bases left unmatched: 15. CDR1 is SGHRS, CDR2 YFSETQ, per germline. In nucleotides, the CDR3 is TGCGCCAGCAGCCCATTCCTAGCGGGGGGCGTAAAAAGCTCTGGGGCCAACGTCCTGACTTTC. This translates into CASSPFLAGGVKSSGANVLTF.

The gene calls are TRBV30 and TRBJ1-4; tentative D call: TRBD1 (6 bases). The CDR3 sequence is 18 residues long. V gave up 0 bases and J gave up 1 base, with 18 bases separating them. Germline CDR1 GTSNPN, CDR2 SVGIG (reference sequence). The DNA for the CDR3 is TGTGCCTGGAGTGTGACAGGCCCGATAAGGGGAACTAATGAAAAACTGTTTTTT. Its translation: CAWSVTGPIRGTNEKLFF.

The chain employs TRBV9 and TRBJ2-3; D possibly corresponds to TRBD1 (5 bases). Trimming took off 0 bases at V and 2 bases at J, with 19 bases between the two ends. Per germline, CDR1 SGDLS and CDR2 YYNGEE. The CDR3 is made up of 18 amino acids. This chain's CDR3 is CASSVVSGVDSNTDTQYF. The CDR3 region has the DNA TGTGCCAGCAGCGTAGTATCGGGCGTCGACAGCAACACAGATACGCAGTATTTT.